A single sample is the source of the 5 T cell receptor beta chains below, sequenced in a study of blood T cell repertoires in COVID-19. The method was immunoSEQ multiplex PCR; TCRdb's version includes in-frame clones alone and lacks a portion of them. The sample yields under 250,000 clones, 85% seen once. Material for sequencing was peripheral blood. Receptor source: a woman in her 70s with COVID-19, enrolled during active disease.

The V gene is TRBV2, the J gene TRBJ2-7; 9 bases map to TRBD1. The junction had 7 bases not matched to a gene; V was cut back by 9 bases and J by 4 bases. Germline CDR1 and CDR2: SNHLY and FYNNEI. The length of the CDR3 is 13 residues. The CDR3 protein is CASGDRANYEQYF. The CDR3 DNA reads TGTGCCAGTGGGGACAGGGCTAATTACGAGCAGTACTTC.

The J gene is TRBJ1-1, the V gene TRBV18; D not certain. The CDR3 length is 14 residues. V lost 3 bases, J lost 1 base, and 9 bases lay in between. Germline assignment: CDR1 KGHSH and CDR2 LQKENI. The CDR3 DNA is TGTGCCAGCTCACCTGGAGCCAGGAACACTGAAGCTTTCTTT. Translation: CASSPGARNTEAFF.

This clone was seen more than once but under ten times. The CDR3 sequence: CASSSPLAGGLDGYTF. Written as DNA, the CDR3 is TGTGCCAGCAGCTCTCCCCTGGCAGGGGGTTTGGATGGCTACACCTTC. The V gene is TRBV11-3, the J gene TRBJ1-2; 7 nucleotides line up with TRBD1. CDR1 SGHNT and CDR2 YENEEA come from the germline V gene. V lost 4 bases, J lost 6 bases, and 14 bases stayed unmatched. The CDR3 contains 16 residues.

This rearrangement joins TRBV27 to TRBJ1-2; TRBD1 might be the D (6 bases). The V end lost 1 base, the J end lost 4 bases, and 13 bases lay between the germline ends. The length of the CDR3 is 15 residues. Germline V CDR1 and CDR2: MNHEY, SMNVEV (reference sequence). The CDR3 here is CASSLWGPVPYGYTF. The CDR3 DNA reads as TGTGCCAGCAGTTTATGGGGGCCGGTACCCTATGGCTACACCTTC.

The chain joins TRBV12-3 or TRBV12-4 to TRBJ1-1, with D possibly TRBD1 on 6 matching bases. This CDR3 is built from 12 residues. Trimming cost V 7 bases and J 8 bases, with 14 bases left between them. DNA of the CDR3: TGTGCCAGCAACATACGTACAGGGGAAGCTTTCTTT. Its translation is CASNIRTGEAFF.